These T cell receptor beta chains were read from a single sample in a study of identical twins. Via MiXCR, TCRdb re-called the 5' RACE reads, giving one row per CDR3 protein. This sample yields around 530,000 distinct CDR3 sequences, of which over 12% are seen a single time; roughly 0.42% belongs to the top ten. The sample also formed part of further work on yellow fever vaccine responses in identical twins.

The sample was CD4+ T cells sorted from blood. Source of these receptors: a woman between 18 and 30 years old in good health. The CDR3 runs from the conserved cysteine through the conserved F or W. The D gene is left open where the match is weak. The size of a clone is reported for some rows only, either as once, few or many, or as a class for expanded clones.

d_call	j_call	clone_size	v_call	cdr3_nt	cdr3_aa
.	TRBJ1-3	few	TRBV5-5	TGTGCCAGCAGCTTCTGGGATTCTGGAAACACCATATATTTT	CASSFWDSGNTIYF
.	TRBJ2-3	.	TRBV18	TGTGCCAGCTGGACCCGGGACGGCCGCACAGATACGCAGTATTTT	CASWTRDGRTDTQYF
.	TRBJ2-6	.	TRBV19	TGTGCCAGTAGTATGGGTGACCGCGCTGGGGCCAACGTCCTGACTTTC	CASSMGDRAGANVLTF
.	TRBJ1-2	many	TRBV24-1	TGTGCCACCCGGGGCAGTTCCACCTATGGCTACACCTTC	CATRGSSTYGYTF
.	TRBJ1-4	.	TRBV7-9	TGTGCCAGCAGCTTAGGAGGGGGTGCCAATGAAAAACTGTTTTTT	CASSLGGGANEKLFF
TRBD2	TRBJ2-1	few	TRBV12-3/TRBV12-4	TGTGCCAGCAGTCCGGGACTAGCGATGGCTGAGCAGTTCTTC	CASSPGLAMAEQFF
TRBD2	TRBJ2-1	.	TRBV20-1	TGCACTCTCGTGGGTCAGGGAGCGGGGAATGAGCAGTTCTTC	CTLVGQGAGNEQFF
.	TRBJ2-3	.	TRBV5-1	TGCGCCAGCAGAGAAGGATTCACAGATACGCAGTATTTT	CASREGFTDTQYF
TRBD1	TRBJ2-3	many	TRBV12-3/TRBV12-4	TGTGCCAGCAGAGGGACAGGGTTCACAGATACGCAGTATTTT	CASRGTGFTDTQYF
.	TRBJ1-2	few	TRBV5-5	TGTGCCAGCAGCTTGGGCCCTGCGGGAAACTATGGCTACACCTTC	CASSLGPAGNYGYTF
TRBD1	TRBJ2-7	few	TRBV6-1	TGTGCCAGCAGTGAATTGAGGACAGGGCCCTACGAGCAGTACTTC	CASSELRTGPYEQYF
.	TRBJ1-5	.	TRBV10-3	TGTGCATACACCGGGGGTTTAAATCAGCCCCAGCATTTT	CAYTGGLNQPQHF
TRBD1	TRBJ2-7	.	TRBV27	TGTGCCAGCAGTCACCTCGGGGACAGGACCCACGAGCAGTACTTC	CASSHLGDRTHEQYF
.	TRBJ2-2	few	TRBV14	TGTGCCAGCAGCACCAAATTCGCAGGGGACACCGGGGAGCTGTTTTTT	CASSTKFAGDTGELFF
.	TRBJ1-6	.	TRBV4-2	TGTGCCAGCAGCCAAGGTTGGGACAAGGGCTCACCCCTCCACTTT	CASSQGWDKGSPLHF
TRBD2	TRBJ2-1	few	TRBV3-1	TGTGCCAGCAGCCAAGCCCTAGCGGGGGGCTGGCGAATTGGCAATGAGCAGTTCTTC	CASSQALAGGWRIGNEQFF
TRBD2	TRBJ2-3	few	TRBV11-2	TGTGCCAGCAGCTTAGATAAGAACGCGGGGGGCGGATATTCAGATACGCAGTATTTT	CASSLDKNAGGGYSDTQYF
.	TRBJ1-3	.	TRBV10-2	TGCGCCAGCCGGGACAACCGGCTCTCTGGAAACACCATATATTTT	CASRDNRLSGNTIYF
TRBD2	TRBJ2-1	.	TRBV2	TGTGCCAGCACCTTAGCGGGAAGCTCCTACAATGAGCAGTTCTTC	CASTLAGSSYNEQFF
TRBD2	TRBJ2-5	.	TRBV9	TGTGCCAGCAGCGCCTTCACTAGCGGGGGTATACGGGAGACCCAGTACTTC	CASSAFTSGGIRETQYF
TRBD2	TRBJ2-7	.	TRBV6-1	TGTGCCAGCAGTGGATCGACTAGCGGGAGAGACGAGCAGTACTTC	CASSGSTSGRDEQYF
.	TRBJ2-5	.	TRBV5-1	TGCGCCAGCAGCACCGGGACGCAGAGAGAGACCCAGTACTTC	CASSTGTQRETQYF
.	TRBJ2-1	few	TRBV6-1	TGTGCCAGCACGGGGAGTTGGGGGGAGCCCACCGGGACTCAGGGGCAGTTCTTC	CASTGSWGEPTGTQGQFF
.	TRBJ2-5	few	TRBV9	TGTGCCAGCAGCGTAGTCGAAGTAGCTGAGACCCAGTACTTC	CASSVVEVAETQYF
TRBD2	TRBJ2-2	.	TRBV4-2	TGTGCCAGCAGCCACATAGGGCGGGAGAAGGCCGGGGAGCTGTTTTTT	CASSHIGREKAGELFF
.	TRBJ1-5	.	TRBV18	TGTGCCAGCTCACTGGACCCAAATCGTCAGCCCCAGCATTTT	CASSLDPNRQPQHF
.	TRBJ2-4	.	TRBV7-9	TGTGCCAGCAGCTCACACGGGGGTCTAGCCAAAAACATTCAGTACTTC	CASSSHGGLAKNIQYF
.	TRBJ2-7	many	TRBV5-1	TGCGCCAGCAGCTTAGCCGATGATCCCATTTACGAGCAGTACTTC	CASSLADDPIYEQYF
TRBD2	TRBJ2-1	few	TRBV27	TGTGCCGCTGGGGCTAGCGGGGGGGCCGGCGAGCAGTTCTTC	CAAGASGGAGEQFF
TRBD1	TRBJ2-7	few	TRBV7-8	TGTGCCAGCAGCTTAGTTGCAGGGGGTGTTTCTACTACCTACGAGCAGTACTTC	CASSLVAGGVSTTYEQYF
.	TRBJ2-7	few	TRBV10-3	TGTGCCATCAGTGAGGGCTTCTACGAGCAGTACTTC	CAISEGFYEQYF
TRBD2	TRBJ2-2	.	TRBV9	TGTGCCAGCAGCGTAGGGCCGACTAGCGGGATTGCCGGGGAGCTGTTTTTT	CASSVGPTSGIAGELFF
TRBD2	TRBJ2-5	.	TRBV9	TGTGCCAGCAGCGTAGTGGGTAGCGGGAGCTTCCAAGAGACCCAGTACTTC	CASSVVGSGSFQETQYF
.	TRBJ1-1	.	TRBV6-5	TGTGCCAGCAGTTACTCCCGGGGTTCCGGCACTGAAGCTTTCTTT	CASSYSRGSGTEAFF
TRBD1	TRBJ2-3	few	TRBV9	TGTGCCAGCAGCCCCGGGGACAGATTCACAGATACGCAGTATTTT	CASSPGDRFTDTQYF
.	TRBJ2-5	.	TRBV29-1	TGCAGCGTTCGCAGGGCTCAAGAGACCCAGTACTTC	CSVRRAQETQYF
TRBD1	TRBJ2-3	few	TRBV27	TGTGCCAGCAGCATTCGGGGGTTGAGGACAGGGGTTGGAGATACGCAGTATTTT	CASSIRGLRTGVGDTQYF
.	TRBJ2-2	many	TRBV25-1	TGTGCCAGCAATCGGGGATCGAACACCGGGGAGCTGTTTTTT	CASNRGSNTGELFF
TRBD2	TRBJ2-4	few	TRBV15	TGTGCCACCAGCAGAGATCGACTAGCTTTAGACATTCAGTACTTC	CATSRDRLALDIQYF
.	TRBJ2-7	.	TRBV12-5	TGTGCTAGTGGTGAGGGGCAGGTAGGATACGAGCAGTACTTC	CASGEGQVGYEQYF
TRBD2	TRBJ2-7	few	TRBV10-3	TGTGCCATCAGTGGGACTAGCGGGACCTACGAGCAGTACTTC	CAISGTSGTYEQYF
TRBD2	TRBJ2-1	.	TRBV12-3/TRBV12-4	TGTGCCAGCAGTCCACCGGGACTAGCGGGGCCCAATGAGCAGTTCTTC	CASSPPGLAGPNEQFF
.	TRBJ2-5	few	TRBV24-1	TGTGCCACCTCCGGAGGGTGGGAGACCCAGTACTTC	CATSGGWETQYF
.	TRBJ2-1	.	TRBV6-5	TGTGCCAGCAGTTACTCGGGACCGGACTACAATGAGCAGTTCTTC	CASSYSGPDYNEQFF
TRBD1	TRBJ2-2	many	TRBV29-1	TGCAGCGCCGACAGGGAGAACACCGGGGAGCTGTTTTTT	CSADRENTGELFF
TRBD2	TRBJ2-2	.	TRBV5-1	TGCGCCAGCAGCTCCTTAGCGGGAGCTTACACCGGGGAGCTGTTTTTT	CASSSLAGAYTGELFF
.	TRBJ1-2	few	TRBV5-1	TGCGCCAGCAGCACCTCTACCGGGACGGCCTACTATGGCTACACCTTC	CASSTSTGTAYYGYTF
TRBD2	TRBJ2-5	few	TRBV5-1	TGCGCCAGCGCGCTCGGGACTAGCCTCGGTGAGACCCAGTACTTC	CASALGTSLGETQYF
.	TRBJ1-1	many	TRBV12-3/TRBV12-4	TGTGCCAGCAGTTTCAGGGGGAACACTGAAGCTTTCTTT	CASSFRGNTEAFF
.	TRBJ1-1	.	TRBV20-1	TGCAGTGCTAGAGTTCACGGATTAGACTATGAAGCTTTCTTT	CSARVHGLDYEAFF
.	TRBJ2-3	few	TRBV29-1	TGCAGCGGGGGGCGAGGCACAGATACGCAGTATTTT	CSGGRGTDTQYF
TRBD2	TRBJ2-3	.	TRBV7-8	TGTGCCAGCAGCTCCTTGACTAGCGGGAGTACAGATACGCAGTATTTT	CASSSLTSGSTDTQYF
TRBD2	TRBJ2-7	few	TRBV15	TGTGCCACCAGCCCACACCGACTAGCGGGGACCTACGAGCAGTACTTC	CATSPHRLAGTYEQYF